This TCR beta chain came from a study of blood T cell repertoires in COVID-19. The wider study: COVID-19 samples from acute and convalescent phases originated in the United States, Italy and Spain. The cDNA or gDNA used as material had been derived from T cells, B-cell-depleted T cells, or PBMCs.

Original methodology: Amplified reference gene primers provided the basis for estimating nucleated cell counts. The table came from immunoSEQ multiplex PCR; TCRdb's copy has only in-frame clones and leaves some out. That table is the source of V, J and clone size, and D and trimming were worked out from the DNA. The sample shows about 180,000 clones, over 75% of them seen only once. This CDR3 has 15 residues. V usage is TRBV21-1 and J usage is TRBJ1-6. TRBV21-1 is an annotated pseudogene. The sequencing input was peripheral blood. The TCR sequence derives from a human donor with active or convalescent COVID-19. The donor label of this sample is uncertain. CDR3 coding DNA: TGTGCCAGCAGCAAGGGGGGGAGGGTAAGTCCACCCCTCCACTTT. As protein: CASSKGGRVSPPLHF.